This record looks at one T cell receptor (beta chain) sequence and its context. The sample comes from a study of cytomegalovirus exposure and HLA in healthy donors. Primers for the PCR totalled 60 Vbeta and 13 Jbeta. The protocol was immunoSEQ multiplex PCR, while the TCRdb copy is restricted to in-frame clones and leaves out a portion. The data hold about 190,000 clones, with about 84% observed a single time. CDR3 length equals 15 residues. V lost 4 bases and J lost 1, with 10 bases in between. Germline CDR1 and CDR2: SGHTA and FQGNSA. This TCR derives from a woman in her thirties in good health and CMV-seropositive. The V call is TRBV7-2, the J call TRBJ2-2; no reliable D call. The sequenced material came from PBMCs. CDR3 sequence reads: CASSSRGRNTGELFF. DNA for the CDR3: TGTGCCAGCAGCTCCCGTGGCAGGAACACCGGGGAGCTGTTTTTT.